Listed here are 4 T cell receptor beta chains from one sample, sequenced in a study of shared clonotypes between healthy human individuals. Libraries were prepared by immunoSEQ multiplex PCR; TCRdb keeps only in-frame clonotypes and omits some of them. The sample comprises 300,000 to 350,000 clones, 73% of which are singletons, and about 10% rests with the top ten. Material for sequencing was memory CD4+ T cells sorted from blood. This sample's subset: CD45RA-negative fraction. The receptors here all came from a man between 25 and 39 years old in good health.

The chain joins TRBV5-1 to TRBJ2-7; 7 bases agree with TRBD2. The CDR3 covers 14 residues. Germline lookup yields CDR1 SGHRS and CDR2 YFSETQ. J was trimmed by 3 bases and V by 4 bases; bases with no gene match: 7. The CDR3 bases are TGCGCCAGCAGCCCGACTAGCCTTAACTACGAGCAGTACTTC. It codes for CASSPTSLNYEQYF.

In its sample, this clone was seen a few times. V gene TRBV5-1 combines with J gene TRBJ2-5, with 10 bases identical to TRBD2. Germline CDR1 is SGHRS and CDR2 is YFSETQ. The CDR3 covers 15 residues. V gave up 0 bases and J gave up 8 bases; unmatched junction bases: 7. The CDR3 DNA follows: TGCGCCAGCAGCTTGGCTCTAGCGGGAGAAGGAACCCAGTACTTC. Translation: CASSLALAGEGTQYF.

The chain uses TRBV11-2 and TRBJ2-5; D is ambiguous. The CDR3 has 12 amino acids. V lost 2 bases and J lost 5, with 6 bases in between. In germline, CDR1 is SGHAT, CDR2 FQNNGV. The CDR3 protein is CASSLNGETQYF. The CDR3 nucleotides read TGTGCCAGCAGCTTAAACGGGGAGACCCAGTACTTC.

The DNA of the CDR3 is TGTGCCAGCAGCTCTAGCGAGGTCTACGAGCAGTACTTC. Protein sequence: CASSSSEVYEQYF. The rearrangement joins TRBV5-4 to TRBJ2-7, with a weak D call TRBD2 (6 bases). CDR1 is SGHNT, CDR2 YYREEE, per germline (reference sequence). The V gene lost 3 bases and the J gene lost 3 bases, with 10 bases spanning the gap. The CDR3 is 13 amino acids.